This record concerns one T cell receptor (beta chain) sequence. CDR3 length: 15 residues. Germline V gene sequence: CDR1 SGHRS, CDR2 YFSETQ. The V and J ends lost 4 bases and 4 bases, in that order; junction bases with no gene match: 7. The entry originates in a study of neurological immune-mediated disorders. The cDNA came from 5'RACE with 10-nucleotide random UMIs. TCRdb reprocessed the 5' RACE reads with MiXCR, giving one entry per CDR3 protein. The repertoire includes tens of thousands of distinct CDR3 sequences, approximately 10% of them detected once, and 3.9% sits in the top ten. Material for sequencing was CD4+ T cells from blood. This receptor was obtained from a woman aged 25 to 45 with HTLV-1-associated myelopathy (HAM/TSP). The J gene is TRBJ2-3, the V gene TRBV5-1; 9 nucleotides align to TRBD1. CDR3 DNA sequence: TGCGCCAGCAGCACACAGGGGGCCCCCCCAGATACGCAGTATTTT. This codes for CASSTQGAPPDTQYF.